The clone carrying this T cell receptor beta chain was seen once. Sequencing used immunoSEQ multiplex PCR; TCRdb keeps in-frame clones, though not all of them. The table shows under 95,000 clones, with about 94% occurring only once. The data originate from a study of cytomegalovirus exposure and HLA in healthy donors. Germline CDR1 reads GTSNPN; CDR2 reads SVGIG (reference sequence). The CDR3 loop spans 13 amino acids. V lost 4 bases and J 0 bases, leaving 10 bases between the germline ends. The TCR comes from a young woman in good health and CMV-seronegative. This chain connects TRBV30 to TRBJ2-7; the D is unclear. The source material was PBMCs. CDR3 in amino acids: CAWTYASSYEQYF. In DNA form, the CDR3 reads TGTGCCTGGACCTACGCGAGCTCCTACGAGCAGTACTTC.